These 14 T cell receptor beta chains were sequenced from one sample in a study of OX40 agonist ivuxolimab in advanced cancers. The library was generated by the immunoSEQ multiplex PCR assay. What TCRdb holds here is the immuneACCESS table cut down to in-frame rearrangements. Part of the clones is not present; checked against another copy, under half of the missing clones reflect an unresolved V gene, and the others are unexplained. Here the sample has around 40,000 clones; less than 85% occur a single time. Approximately 7.3% of the sample goes to the ten largest clones. This specimen consisted of CD4+ or CD8+ T cells sorted from blood, obtained in a trial of the OX40 agonist ivuxolimab. The source is an adult with an advanced solid tumor such as melanoma, head and neck, liver or kidney cancer.

The chain combines TRBV6-1 with TRBJ2-5, with D possibly being TRBD1 (5 bases). The CDR3 contains 13 residues. V dropped 11 bases and J dropped 3 bases, with 16 bases sitting between them. The V gene's germline CDR1 is MNHNS and CDR2 SASEGT. The CDR3 nucleotides read TGTGCCCCCACTCCGACAGTAAAAGAGACCCAGTACTTC. It codes for CAPTPTVKETQYF.

This clone was seen only once. This chain links TRBV18 with TRBJ2-7; D possibly corresponds to TRBD2 (6 bases). The CDR3 has 14 residues. The germline V and J ends were trimmed by 2 bases and 3 bases, with 11 bases remaining between them. The germline V gene encodes CDR1 KGHSH and CDR2 LQKENI. The CDR3 nucleotides are TGTGCCAGCTCACCATTGGGACTTCACTACGAGCAGTACTTC. Encoded protein: CASSPLGLHYEQYF.

J is TRBJ1-3 and V is TRBV5-8; D is unclear. V was clipped by 3 bases and J by 0 bases, with 7 bases between them. Per germline, CDR1 SGHTS and CDR2 YDEGEE. The CDR3 covers 14 residues. The CDR3 spells CASSSTFSGNTIYF. The DNA for the CDR3 is TGTGCCAGCAGCTCGACATTCTCTGGAAACACCATATATTTT.

The rearrangement links TRBV6-1 to TRBJ2-7; TRBD1 agrees at 8 bases. Germline trimming cut 4 bases from V and 6 bases from J; bases unmatched to any gene: 8. Germline V gene sequence: CDR1 MNHNS, CDR2 SASEGT. This CDR3 comprises 14 residues. The CDR3 coding sequence is TGTGCCAGCAGTGCCGGTGGACAGGGCTTCGAGCAGTACTTC. The encoded protein is CASSAGGQGFEQYF.

This chain links TRBV18 with TRBJ2-7, with D possibly being TRBD2 (6 bases). This CDR3 is 15 amino acids long. Per the germline V gene, CDR1 is KGHSH and CDR2 is LQKENI. V gave up 2 bases and J gave up 0 bases, with 11 bases separating them. The DNA for the CDR3 is TGTGCCAGCTCACCAGAGGCGGGGCGCTCCTACGAGCAGTACTTC. It encodes CASSPEAGRSYEQYF.

This chain joins TRBV5-1 and TRBJ2-7; 13 bases align to TRBD2. With V trimmed by 4 bases and J by 5 bases, 3 bases remained unmatched. This CDR3 spans 14 amino acids. In germline, CDR1 is SGHRS, CDR2 YFSETQ. CDR3 protein: CASSPGLAGDEQYF. Here the CDR3 DNA reads TGCGCCAGCAGCCCTGGACTAGCGGGAGACGAGCAGTACTTC.

This rearrangement joins TRBV19 to TRBJ1-5, with no clear D. V dropped 5 bases and J dropped 7 bases, with 18 bases sitting between them. Germline CDR1 is LNHDA and CDR2 is SQIVND (reference sequence). This CDR3 is 15 amino acids long. CDR3 bases: TGTGCCAGTAGTGAGGGAACCTCCCCATACCAGCCCCAGCATTTT. It codes for CASSEGTSPYQPQHF.

The V gene is TRBV5-1, the J gene TRBJ2-3, with D possibly being TRBD2 (7 bases). Germline values: CDR1 SGHRS, CDR2 YFSETQ. The CDR3 has 15 amino acids. V dropped 9 bases and J dropped 0 bases, with 17 bases sitting between them. Written as DNA, the CDR3 is TGCGCCACCCAAGAGGGGGGGACTAGCACAGATACGCAGTATTTT. Translated, it gives CATQEGGTSTDTQYF.

The chain joins TRBV11-2 to TRBJ2-5; 7 nucleotides align to TRBD2. The J call is uncertain, as TRBJ2-7 better fits the DNA end. Germline V gives CDR1 SGHAT, CDR2 FQNNGV. The CDR3 has 15 amino acids. For the CDR3, the DNA is TGTGCCAGCAGCTTAGTTAGCGGGTTCGCCTACGAGCAGTACTTC. Translation gives CASSLVSGFAYEQYF.

The rearrangement uses TRBV7-9 and TRBJ2-1; 7 positions agree with TRBD1. This CDR3 has 15 amino acids. CDR1 is SEHNR and CDR2 is FQNEAQ in the germline V gene (reference sequence). Trimming at V came to 3 bases and at J to 8 bases, leaving 10 bases not matched to a gene. DNA for the CDR3: TGTGCCAGCAGCTTCCCCACAGGGGCGGTCCATGAGCAGTTCTTC. It yields the protein CASSFPTGAVHEQFF.

The chain links TRBV20-1 to TRBJ2-7; the D is unclear. Germline assignment: CDR1 DFQATT and CDR2 SNEGSKA (reference sequence). The length of the CDR3 is 11 residues. Trimming took off 6 bases at V and 1 base at J, with 7 bases between the two ends. The CDR3 nucleotides are TGCAGTGCGGTCGAGTCCTACGAGCAGTACTTC. Amino acid sequence: CSAVESYEQYF.

CDR3 in DNA: TGTGCCAGCAGCTTGATAATAGCGGGAGGGCCTAGCTCCTACAATGAGCAGTTCTTC. Residues: CASSLIIAGGPSSYNEQFF. The chain uses TRBV5-8 and TRBJ2-1, with TRBD2 identical over 11 bases. The germline CDR1 and CDR2 sequences are SGHTS and YDEGEE. V dropped 1 base and J dropped 0; count of bases not matched to a gene: 9. CDR3 length equals 19 residues.

The V gene is TRBV7-9, the J gene TRBJ1-2, with 9 bases fitting TRBD1. The CDR3 is 16 residues long. V was pared by 2 bases and J by 4 bases, with 8 bases of the junction left unmatched. CDR1 is SEHNR and CDR2 is FQNEAQ in the germline V gene (reference sequence). The CDR3 region is CASSLNPGQGGYGYTF. The CDR3 bases are TGTGCCAGCAGCTTAAACCCGGGACAGGGAGGCTATGGCTACACCTTC.

The chain employs TRBV5-4 and TRBJ2-7; 7 nucleotides align to TRBD2. Germline V CDR1 and CDR2: SGHNT, YYREEE (reference sequence). V shed 2 bases, J shed 4 bases, and the junction held 9 bases outside the gene matches. The CDR3 is made up of 15 amino acids. The CDR3: CASSFDLAAEYEQYF. The CDR3 bases are TGTGCCAGCAGCTTTGACCTAGCGGCAGAATACGAGCAGTACTTC.